These 30 T cell receptor beta chains share one sample of origin, sequenced in a study of post-analysis software for immune sequencing data. The antigens for these receptors are not known. Unique molecular identifiers were built into the TCR beta cDNA libraries. TCRdb reprocessed the PCR reads with MiXCR, giving one entry per CDR3 protein. The data show a few hundred thousand distinct CDR3 sequences, with approximately 33% seen just once and 13% held by the top ten. Study-level points and caveats: With TRBV5-6, TRBV5-1 and TRBV20-1 included, about five TRBV segments were more frequent in patients than in controls.

Material for sequencing was blood. The receptors stem from a girl under 18 with multiple sclerosis.

This clonotype was seen more than once but under ten times. The chain has TRBV5-6 and TRBJ2-7; weak D call: TRBD1 (5 bases). V was trimmed by 0 bases and J by 0 bases, leaving 10 bases between them. In germline, CDR1 is SGHDT, CDR2 YYEEEE. The CDR3 contains 15 residues. CDR3 protein: CASSLDRWISYEQYF. The DNA for the CDR3 is TGTGCCAGCAGCTTGGACAGGTGGATCTCCTACGAGCAGTACTTC.

The rearrangement uses TRBV5-1 and TRBJ2-1; a weak D match, TRBD2 (6 bases). The V end lost 0 bases, the J end lost 8 bases, and 9 bases lay between the germline ends. Per germline, CDR1 SGHRS and CDR2 YFSETQ. The CDR3 loop spans 13 amino acids. CDR3 amino acids: CASSLEWGDEQFF. In DNA form, the CDR3 reads TGCGCCAGCAGCTTGGAGTGGGGGGATGAGCAGTTCTTC.

In its sample, this clonotype was seen a few times. V gene TRBV7-2 combines with J gene TRBJ2-7, with 7 nucleotides matching TRBD1. The CDR3 spans 14 residues. CDR1 SGHTA and CDR2 FQGNSA come from the germline V gene. The V segment lost 8 bases and the J segment 3 bases; nucleotides outside the gene matches: 10. CDR3 nucleotide sequence: TGTGCCAGCGGGAAGACAGGGCATGGCTACGAGCAGTACTTC. Amino acid sequence: CASGKTGHGYEQYF. Full variable domain (remainder filled in from reference TRBV7-2 and TRBJ2-7): GAGVSQSPSNKVTEKGKDVELRCDPISGHTALYWYRQSLGQGLEFLIYFQGNSAPDKSGLPSDRFSAERTGGSVSTLTIQRTQQEDSAVYLCASGKTGHGYEQYFGPGTRLTVT.

This clonotype was picked up a small number of times. The chain couples TRBV12-3 or TRBV12-4 to TRBJ2-2; the match to TRBD2 covers 7 bases. V trimming: 5 bases; J trimming: 0 bases; junction bases outside the gene matches: 9. The CDR3 is 17 amino acids. DNA of the CDR3: TGTGCCAGCAGTCCCGGGAGGAAGGGCGCGAACACCGGGGAGCTGTTTTTT. Residues: CASSPGRKGANTGELFF.

In this sample, this clonotype turned up a few times. This chain links TRBV29-1 with TRBJ2-1, with D perhaps TRBD1 (7 bases). V lost 0 bases, J lost 0 bases, and 12 bases lay in between. CDR1 is SQVTM, CDR2 ANQGSEA, per germline. The CDR3 contains 16 residues. The CDR3 is CSVEEAGQSSYNEQFF. As DNA, the CDR3 is TGCAGCGTTGAAGAGGCGGGACAGTCCTCCTACAATGAGCAGTTCTTC.

In its sample, this clonotype was seen a few times. The chain joins TRBV29-1 to TRBJ2-1, with D possibly TRBD1 on 6 matching bases. Germline V lookup: CDR1 SQVTM, CDR2 ANQGSEA. Trimming pared 2 bases from V and 4 bases from J, leaving 12 bases between. The CDR3 length is 14 residues. Written as DNA, the CDR3 is TGCAGCGTTGAATCACAGGGTCGGTACAATGAGCAGTTCTTC. It yields the protein CSVESQGRYNEQFF.

This clonotype was observed a single time. The J gene is TRBJ2-5, the V gene TRBV11-2; a weak D match, TRBD1 (6 bases). Judging by the DNA end, TRBJ2-7 fits better; the J call may be wrong. The CDR3 sequence is 16 residues long. The germline V gene has CDR1 SGHAT and CDR2 FQNNGV. CDR3: CASSLVPWGPSYEQYF. The CDR3 DNA reads as TGTGCCAGCAGCTTAGTTCCGTGGGGGCCCTCCTACGAGCAGTACTTC.

The V gene is TRBV14, the J gene TRBJ1-2, with unresolved D. Trimming took 2 bases from V and 5 from J, leaving 12 bases between them. The CDR3 has 14 residues. In germline, CDR1 is SGHDN, CDR2 FVKESK. The CDR3 sequence is CASSQLTDGYGYTF. The CDR3 nucleotides read TGTGCCAGCAGCCAACTGACGGATGGGTATGGCTACACCTTC.

The chain uses TRBV7-8 and TRBJ2-7, with D maybe TRBD1 (6 bases). CDR1 is SGHVS, CDR2 FQNEAQ, per germline. CDR3 size: 18 residues. Between the trimmed V and J ends, which lost 6 bases and 0 bases, there was a span of 24 bases. DNA for the CDR3: TGTGCCAGCAGTTCCGGGATGACAGGACTTATTAACTCCTACGAGCAGTACTTC. Amino acids: CASSSGMTGLINSYEQYF.

The chain employs TRBV28 and TRBJ2-7, with D perhaps TRBD2 (7 bases). Germline V lookup: CDR1 MDHEN, CDR2 SYDVKM. The CDR3 loop spans 17 amino acids. V lost 5 bases, J lost 0 bases, and 20 bases lay in between. The CDR3: CASSLAGGAMSSYEQYF. DNA for the CDR3: TGTGCCAGCAGTCTCGCTGGGGGGGCTATGAGCTCCTACGAGCAGTACTTC.

This CDR3 reads CASSLSWGGAEAFF. CDR3 nucleotides: TGTGCCAGCAGTTTATCTTGGGGAGGCGCTGAAGCTTTCTTT. The V and J genes are TRBV27 and TRBJ1-1, with unresolved D. Trimming took 0 bases from V and 6 from J, leaving 11 bases between them. The CDR3 loop spans 14 amino acids. Germline CDR1 reads MNHEY; CDR2 reads SMNVEV (reference sequence).

The V and J genes are TRBV5-5 and TRBJ2-2; 10 nucleotides match TRBD1. This CDR3 is built from 16 residues. Germline-derived CDR1 and CDR2 are SGHKS and YYEKEE (reference sequence). The V and J ends lost 4 bases and 5 bases, in that order; junction bases with no gene match: 8. This chain's CDR3 is CASSPYPGQGTGELFF. CDR3 in DNA: TGTGCCAGCAGCCCTTATCCGGGACAGGGGACCGGGGAGCTGTTTTTT. Using reference TRBV5-5 and TRBJ2-2 for the parts outside the CDR3, the full variable domain is DAGVTQSPTHLIKTRGQQVTLRCSPISGHKSVSWYQQVLGQGPQFIFQYYEKEERGRGNFPDRFSARQFPNYSSELNVNALLLGDSALYLCASSPYPGQGTGELFFGEGSRLTVL.

Concerning this clonotype: Since a much larger clone is just one base distant, this may be a read error. It is likely a read error, because the conserved phenylalanine at the end of the CDR3 is missing. The CDR3 DNA reads as TGCAGTGCTAGGGAGGGGCTGAACGACTATGGCTACACCCTC. This encodes CSAREGLNDYGYTL. The V call is TRBV20-1, the J call TRBJ1-2; weak D call: TRBD1 (5 bases). The CDR3 sequence is 14 residues long. CDR1 and CDR2 from the germline V gene are DFQATT and SNEGSKA (reference sequence). V was cut by 3 bases and J by 3 bases, with 14 bases left in between.

This clonotype was counted a few times. This sequence joins TRBV4-2 and TRBJ2-5; a possible D gene is TRBD2 (7 bases). The V end lost 1 base, the J end lost 4 bases, and 16 bases lay between the germline ends. Germline values: CDR1 LGHNA, CDR2 YNFKEQ. The CDR3 runs 16 residues. CDR3 nucleotide sequence: TGTGCCAGCAGCCAAGCGCGGGGGCGGGTAGGAGAGACCCAGTACTTC. Translating it yields CASSQARGRVGETQYF.

There are a few counts of this clonotype. This CDR3 is CASSQDGTSPYNEQFF. The CDR3 nucleotides read TGTGCCAGCAGCCAAGATGGGACTAGCCCCTACAATGAGCAGTTCTTC. The genes are TRBV4-2 and TRBJ2-1; 9 nucleotides line up with TRBD2. Germline trimming cut 0 bases from V and 2 bases from J; bases unmatched to any gene: 2. This CDR3 has 16 amino acids. Germline V gene lookup returns CDR1 LGHNA and CDR2 YNFKEQ.

There are a few counts of this clonotype. The chain recombines TRBV12-3 or TRBV12-4 with TRBJ2-5; perhaps TRBD2 as D (6 bases). This CDR3 contains 15 residues. V shed 2 bases and J shed 6 bases, with 16 bases lying between them. CDR3 DNA sequence: TGTGCCAGCAGTTTACGGGGGTGGTCTATAAAGACCCAGTACTTC. It codes for CASSLRGWSIKTQYF.

The chain couples TRBV7-2 to TRBJ2-5, with D tentatively TRBD1 (6 bases). The tail of the sequence fits TRBJ2-7 better, so the J call may be wrong. The CDR3 runs 16 residues. Germline values: CDR1 SGHTA, CDR2 FQGNSA. CDR3 bases: TGTGCCAGCAGCTTAGCGACAGGTTCAATTCCCTACGAGCAGTACTTC. This encodes CASSLATGSIPYEQYF.

In its sample, this clonotype was seen many times. This chain joins TRBV12-3 or TRBV12-4 and TRBJ2-5; D gene unclear. This CDR3 spans 14 amino acids. V was clipped by 5 bases and J by 2 bases, with 12 bases between them. CDR3 loop: CASSPGQSQETQYF. The CDR3 DNA is TGTGCCAGCAGTCCAGGCCAGTCACAAGAGACCCAGTACTTC.

This chain joins TRBV6-6 and TRBJ2-7, with a tentative D call TRBD1 (6 bases). This CDR3 has 13 amino acids. Germline-derived CDR1 and CDR2 are MNHNY and SVGAGI (reference sequence). V was clipped by 11 bases and J by 5 bases, with 19 bases between them. The CDR3 coding sequence is TGTGCCCGGCCGGGACACGCTGGAAACGAGCAGTACTTC. Amino acid sequence: CARPGHAGNEQYF.

There are a few counts of this clonotype. The chain links TRBV6-4 to TRBJ2-7; 7 bases map to TRBD2. V was clipped by 6 bases and J by 4 bases; unmatched bases: 21. The CDR3 length is 18 residues. Looked up from germline, CDR1 is MRHNA and CDR2 is SNTAGT. The CDR3 DNA follows: TGTGCCAGCAGCCCGTGGGGCCAGAGCGGGGAGGTGAATTACGAGCAGTACTTC. It codes for CASSPWGQSGEVNYEQYF.

V gene TRBV4-3 combines with J gene TRBJ2-7, with D perhaps matching TRBD1 or TRBD2 (6 bases each). Germline V lookup: CDR1 LGHNA, CDR2 YSLEER. There are 15 residues in the CDR3. The ends were cut back, 5 bases at V and 2 bases at J, with 16 bases in the middle. CDR3 bases: TGCGCCAGCAGCGAAGCTTCCGGGGGCCCCTACGAGCAGTACTTC. This codes for CASSEASGGPYEQYF.

This clonotype was counted a few times. This chain uses TRBV5-5 with TRBJ1-5, with no clear D. Germline values: CDR1 SGHKS, CDR2 YYEKEE (reference sequence). The CDR3 is 15 amino acids. V was shortened by 0 bases and J by 3 bases, with 10 bases between the two germline ends. CDR3 sequence: CASSLAVGDNQPQHF. The CDR3 DNA sequence: TGTGCCAGCAGCTTGGCAGTCGGGGACAATCAGCCCCAGCATTTT.

The gene calls are TRBV7-2 and TRBJ2-1; tentatively, D is TRBD1 (6 bases). CDR1 and CDR2 from the germline V gene are SGHTA and FQGNSA. The CDR3 has 14 amino acids. Trimming removed 5 bases from V and 5 bases from J, with 13 bases in between. The CDR3, as DNA: TGTGCCAGCAGCCATCGCCAGGGGCACAATGAGCAGTTCTTC. Translating gives CASSHRQGHNEQFF.

CDR3 in amino acids: CSAPEANYGYTF. The CDR3 DNA is TGCAGTGCCCCGGAAGCTAACTATGGCTACACCTTC. The chain joins TRBV20-1 to TRBJ1-2; D gene unclear. Trimming cost V 6 bases and J 0 bases, with 8 bases left between them. This CDR3 has 12 residues. Germline V lookup: CDR1 DFQATT, CDR2 SNEGSKA (reference sequence).

As to this clonotype: At one end, the junction sequence differs from germline, possibly due to a read error. The chain recombines TRBV5-1 with TRBJ2-7, with TRBD1 matching 8 bases. This CDR3 contains 13 residues. CDR1 and CDR2 from the germline V gene are SGHRS and YFSETQ. CDR3: CTSSETGDYEQYF. In nucleotides, the CDR3 is TGCACCAGCAGCGAGACAGGGGACTACGAGCAGTACTTC.

The chain couples TRBV7-2 to TRBJ2-7; perhaps TRBD1 as D (6 bases). Trimming pared 5 bases from V and 4 bases from J, leaving 15 bases between. CDR1 is SGHTA, CDR2 FQGNSA, per germline. There are 14 residues in the CDR3. Here the CDR3 DNA reads TGTGCCAGCAGCACCGGGACACTATTTTACGAGCAGTACTTC. Translated, it gives CASSTGTLFYEQYF.

In this sample, this clonotype turned up a few times. The gene calls are TRBV12-3 or TRBV12-4 and TRBJ2-1; tentative D call: TRBD2 (6 bases). Trimming cost V 4 bases and J 5 bases, with 12 bases left between them. This CDR3 spans 14 amino acids. In nucleotides, the CDR3 is TGTGCCAGCAGTTGGCGGGACGGAGACAATGAGCAGTTCTTC. Translating gives CASSWRDGDNEQFF.

Ten or more counts support this clonotype. This sequence joins TRBV5-5 and TRBJ2-3; D uncertain. The CDR3 is made up of 12 amino acids. The germline V and J ends were trimmed by 5 bases and 0 bases, with 4 bases remaining between them. Germline-derived CDR1 and CDR2 are SGHKS and YYEKEE (reference sequence). The CDR3 region has the DNA TGTGCCAGCAGGACTAGCACAGATACGCAGTATTTT. As protein: CASRTSTDTQYF.

This sequence joins TRBV5-5 and TRBJ2-3; a weak D match, TRBD2 (5 bases). This CDR3 region has 15 residues. Trimming removed 4 bases at V and 2 bases at J, with 14 bases between. Germline V gene lookup returns CDR1 SGHKS and CDR2 YYEKEE (reference sequence). CDR3 protein: CASSGLGSLTDTQYF. CDR3 sequence (DNA): TGTGCCAGCAGCGGCTTAGGGAGCCTCACAGATACGCAGTATTTT.

The gene calls are TRBV12-3 or TRBV12-4 and TRBJ2-7, with 13 bases identical to TRBD2. The CDR3 spans 16 residues. V was clipped by 3 bases and J by 6 bases; unmatched bases: 8. The CDR3 coding sequence is TGTGCCAGCAGTTTCCAATCTCGACTAGCGGGGGGCGAGCAGTACTTC. Translation gives CASSFQSRLAGGEQYF.